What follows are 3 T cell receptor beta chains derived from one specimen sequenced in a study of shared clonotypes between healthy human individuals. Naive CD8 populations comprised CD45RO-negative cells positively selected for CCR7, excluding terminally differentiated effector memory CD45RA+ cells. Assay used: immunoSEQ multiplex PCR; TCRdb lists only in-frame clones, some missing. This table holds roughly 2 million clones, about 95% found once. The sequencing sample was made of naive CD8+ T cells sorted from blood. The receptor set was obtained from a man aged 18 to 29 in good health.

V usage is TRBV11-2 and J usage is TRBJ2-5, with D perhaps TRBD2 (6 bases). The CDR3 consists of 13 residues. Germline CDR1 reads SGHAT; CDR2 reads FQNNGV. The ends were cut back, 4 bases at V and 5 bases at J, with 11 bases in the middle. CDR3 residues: CASSSLSGETQYF. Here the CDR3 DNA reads TGTGCCAGCAGCTCCCTGAGCGGGGAGACCCAGTACTTC.

Here the CDR3 reads CASSPRGPAEKLFF. Written as DNA, the CDR3 is TGCGCCAGCAGCCCTAGAGGGCCGGCTGAAAAACTGTTTTTT. The V gene is TRBV4-1, the J gene TRBJ1-4; D remains unclear. The germline V gene encodes CDR1 MGHRA and CDR2 YSYEKL. Deletions cut 4 bases from V and 7 bases from J, with 13 bases between. This CDR3 region has 14 residues.

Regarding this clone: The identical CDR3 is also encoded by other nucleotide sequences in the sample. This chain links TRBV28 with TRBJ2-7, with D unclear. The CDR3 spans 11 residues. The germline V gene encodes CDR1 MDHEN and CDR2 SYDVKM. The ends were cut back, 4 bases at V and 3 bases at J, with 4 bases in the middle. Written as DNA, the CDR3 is TGTGCCAGCAGTTCAAGCTACGAGCAGTACTTC. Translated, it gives CASSSSYEQYF.